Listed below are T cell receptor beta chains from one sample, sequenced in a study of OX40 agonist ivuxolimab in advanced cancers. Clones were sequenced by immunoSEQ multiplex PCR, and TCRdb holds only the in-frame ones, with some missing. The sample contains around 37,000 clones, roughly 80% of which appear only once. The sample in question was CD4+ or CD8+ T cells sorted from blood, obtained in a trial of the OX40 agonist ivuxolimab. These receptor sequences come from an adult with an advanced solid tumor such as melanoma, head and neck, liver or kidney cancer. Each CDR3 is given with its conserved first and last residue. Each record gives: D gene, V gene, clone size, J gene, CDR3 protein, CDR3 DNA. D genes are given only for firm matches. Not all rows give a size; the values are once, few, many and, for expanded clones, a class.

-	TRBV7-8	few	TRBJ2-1	CASSSGRSGAHYNEQFF	TGTGCCAGCAGTTCTGGGAGATCGGGGGCCCACTACAATGAGCAGTTCTTC
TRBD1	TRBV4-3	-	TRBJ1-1	CASSQDVRDRVHTEAFF	TGCGCCAGCAGCCAAGATGTGAGAGACAGGGTGCACACTGAAGCTTTCTTT
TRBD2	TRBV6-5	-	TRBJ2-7	CASSLLAYEQYF	TGTGCCAGCAGCCTACTAGCGTACGAGCAGTACTTC
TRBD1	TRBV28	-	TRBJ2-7	CASSGQGRGTSYEQYF	TGTGCCAGCAGTGGACAGGGCAGAGGTACCTCCTACGAGCAGTACTTC
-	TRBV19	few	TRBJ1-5	CASSPGLGQPQHF	TGTGCCAGTAGCCCCGGACTGGGACAGCCCCAGCATTTT
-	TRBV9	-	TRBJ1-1	CASSVGNMNTEAFF	TGTGCCAGCAGCGTAGGGAACATGAACACTGAAGCTTTCTTT
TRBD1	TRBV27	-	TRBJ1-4	CASSSGQGREKLFF	TGTGCCAGCAGTTCGGGACAGGGAAGAGAAAAACTGTTTTTT
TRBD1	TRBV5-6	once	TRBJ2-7	CASFLGTGTYEQYF	TGTGCCAGCTTCCTCGGGACAGGTACCTACGAGCAGTACTTC
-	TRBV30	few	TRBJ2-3	CAWSTTRDTQYF	TGTGCCTGGAGTACGACCAGGGATACGCAGTATTTT
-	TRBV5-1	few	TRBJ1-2	CASSADQGPYGYTF	TGCGCCAGCAGCGCGGACCAGGGACCCTATGGCTACACCTTC
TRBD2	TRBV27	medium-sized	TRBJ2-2	CASSLTSGTGELFF	TGTGCCAGCAGCCTGACTAGCGGCACCGGGGAGCTGTTTTTT
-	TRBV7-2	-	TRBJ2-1	CASSRIVDNEQFF	TGTGCCAGCAGCCGCATCGTAGACAATGAGCAGTTCTTC
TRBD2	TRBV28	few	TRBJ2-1	CASSPETGLGFNEQFF	TGTGCCAGCAGTCCCGAGACGGGACTAGGCTTCAATGAGCAGTTCTTC
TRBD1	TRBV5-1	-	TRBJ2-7	CASSPGTGVLEQYF	TGCGCCAGCAGTCCCGGGACAGGGGTCCTCGAGCAGTACTTC
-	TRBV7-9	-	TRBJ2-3	CASSLGSGATSTDTQYF	TGTGCCAGCAGCTTAGGGAGTGGGGCGACTAGCACAGATACGCAGTATTTT
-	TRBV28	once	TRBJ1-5	CASSPNRDPKGQPQHF	TGTGCCAGCAGCCCTAACCGGGACCCTAAGGGTCAGCCCCAGCATTTT
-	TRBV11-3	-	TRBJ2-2	CASSLGGGEPRSGELFF	TGTGCCAGCAGCTTAGGTGGCGGGGAACCGCGATCCGGGGAGCTGTTTTTT
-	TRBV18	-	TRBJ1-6	CASSPEGIHSPLHF	TGTGCCAGCTCACCTGAGGGGATCCATTCACCCCTCCACTTT
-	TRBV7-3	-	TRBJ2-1	CASSLGGSYNEQFF	TGTGCCAGCAGCTTAGGGGGCTCCTACAATGAGCAGTTCTTC
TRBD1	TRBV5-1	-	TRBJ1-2	CASSSYDRVGYTF	TGCGCCAGCAGCTCGTATGACAGGGTTGGCTACACCTTC
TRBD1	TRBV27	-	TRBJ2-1	CASSLRTGHNEQFF	TGTGCCAGCAGTTTAAGGACAGGGCACAATGAGCAGTTCTTC
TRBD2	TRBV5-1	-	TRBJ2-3	CASSLSSGVRDTQYF	TGCGCCAGCAGCCTGTCTAGCGGGGTAAGGGATACGCAGTATTTT